Given below is one TCR beta chain in context. Its antigen is currently not known. No clone much larger than this one lies a single base away; base qualities are absent. For the CD8 naive samples, CD45RO-negative cells were positively selected for CCR7, yielding a CD45RA+CCR7+ population from which TemRA cells were excluded. Healthy HIV-negative adults with no recently reported acute infections or vaccinations were included as donors. Every donor was a Caucasian adult residing in Nashville, Tennessee, USA. Blood was obtained by leukapheresis, after which PBMCs were separated by Ficoll-Histopaque density gradient centrifugation and cryopreserved in liquid nitrogen vapor phase. Purity and quantity of every magnetically sorted T cell population were checked by analytical flow cytometry. Genomic DNA was isolated from every sorted fraction and measured by UV absorbance on a Nanodrop 2000c. Using the deep immunoSEQ assay, multiplex PCR amplified TCR CDR3 regions from genomic DNA. Extracted genomic DNA from each cell subset was spread evenly across all wells of several immunoSEQ 96-well plates, with each plate serving as a replicate. For sorted subsets, roughly 200 ng of genomic DNA, equivalent to about 30,000 T cell genomes, went into each replicate PCR. The purified libraries were quantified using a Qubit 3.0 fluorometer, sized with a Bioanalyzer 2100, and then quantified again using the KAPA Library Quantification kit. Every immunoSEQ 96-well plate was sequenced on a dedicated single-read 150-cycle Illumina NextSeq 550 flow cell. The source study handled its data this way. Because the immunoSEQ output held only junctional sequences and lacked quality scores, the filtering could not match the filtering applied to full-length reads. To assign V/J genes and CDR3, sequences were annotated using PyIR, a Python wrapper for IgBLAST v1.9, with IMGT germline references. Any read was removed if the V/J assignment was weak (E-value above 1e-6), the CDR3 was missing, or the read contained stop codons, out-of-frame junctions, or ambiguous translated residues. A V3J clonotype was defined by an identical inferred V gene, J gene, and CDR3 amino acid sequence. Percentage overlap between repertoires was calculated by dividing the number of shared unique clonotypes by the size of the smaller repertoire. Richness of each repertoire was evaluated using RTK rarefaction, the Chao1 estimator, and Recon v2.1 estimates of unobserved clonotypes. Generation probabilities for all TCRbeta clonotypes obtained by the gDNA method from a few donors were computed using OLGA. The clones in this table, taken by TCRdb from immuneACCESS, are in-frame only. Not every clone is retained; where verified, under half of the shortfall comes from an unresolved V gene, and the cause of the rest is unknown. The D gene and trimming were derived from the DNA, and the V and J assignments and clone size from that table. The sample data list just over 2,000,000 clones, and approximately 94% of these were observed just once. The ten largest clonotypes hold roughly 1% of the sample.

These data belong to a study of shared clonotypes between healthy human individuals (dated by TCRdb to the early 2020s). For context, the study as a whole: The cohort included three men and a couple of women between 18 and 49 years of age. For each donor, CD4 naive and CD4 memory were each given three plates, CD8 naive was given two plates, and CD8 memory was given one plate. To estimate repertoire size and how much clonotype sharing occurs between individuals, the study deeply sequenced the blood TCR repertoires of about five healthy adults. To increase sequencing depth and limit assay-specific biases, TCR repertoire library preparation and sequencing were carried out by different laboratories using diverse techniques. Between about 0.8 and 9.5 billion PBMCs per donor were obtained by leukapheresis.

Broader findings and caveats from the paper: Sampling was limited to blood, and TCR repertoires in tissue likely differ from TCR repertoires in blood. Pairwise subsampling indicated that sequencing depth was expected to affect the degree of clonotype sharing among donors. Sharing across several donors was observed for around 5% of naive CD4, 3.5% of naive CD8, about 2.3% of memory CD4, and less than 0.45% of memory CD8 clonotypes. Higher generation probabilities were observed for clonotypes shared by all four sorted-subset donors than for non-shared clonotypes. The small number of donors limited the genetic and exposure-history diversity represented. Estimated clonotype richness was generally larger for naive than for memory subsets. Incomplete sequencing was indicated by rarefaction of sorted-subset datasets, despite the large sequencing depth.

The sequence came from a young man in good health. Material for sequencing was naive CD8+ T cells sorted from blood. The sample's cell subset or site label, decoded: CD45RA+CCR7+.

Here the CDR3 is given as CASSFGTSGGTQETQYF. The DNA sequence follows: TGTGCCAGCAGTTTTGGGACTAGCGGGGGCACTCAAGAGACCCAGTACTTC. This sequence uses TRBV27 and TRBJ2-5; 14 bases in the junction line up with TRBD2. In the germline V gene (reference sequence), CDR1 corresponds to MNHEY and CDR2 to SMNVEV. From the cysteine through the phenylalanine, the CDR3 covers 17 amino acids. Of the read, only the CDR3 DNA is kept; its 51 bases are in frame from base 1. Trimmed from V: 3 bases; trimmed from J: 2 bases; junction bases lacking a gene match: 5.